These 8 T cell receptor beta chains were all obtained from the same sample, sequenced in a study of neurological immune-mediated disorders. TCRdb ran MiXCR on the 5' RACE reads and lists one entry per CDR3 protein. The data show 100,000 or so distinct CDR3 sequences, with 3.5% to 4% seen just once and 6% held by the top ten. Sequencing was done on a sample of PBMCs. All receptors derive from a woman under 30 with multiple sclerosis.

This clonotype was recorded at least ten times. The chain couples TRBV18 to TRBJ1-2; D not certain. Trimming pared 2 bases from V and 4 bases from J, leaving 14 bases between. The CDR3 extends over 15 amino acids. CDR1 and CDR2 (germline): KGHSH, LQKENI. CDR3 protein: CASSPVGSEGYGYTF. The CDR3 DNA is TGTGCCAGCTCACCAGTCGGCAGCGAGGGCTATGGCTACACCTTC.

This clonotype has ten or more counts. The chain carries TRBV29-1 and TRBJ2-6; 9 bases are a match to TRBD2. CDR3 length equals 17 residues. CDR1 and CDR2 from the germline V gene are SQVTM and ANQGSEA. Trimming removed 6 bases from V and 2 bases from J; junction bases left unmatched: 11. The CDR3 region is CSVALSGRIPGANVLTF. The CDR3 bases are TGCAGCGTGGCGCTTAGCGGGAGAATCCCTGGGGCCAACGTCCTGACTTTC.

This clonotype was found many times. V and J are TRBV5-1 and TRBJ2-3, with 10 bases matching TRBD1. CDR3 size: 16 residues. Germline values: CDR1 SGHRS, CDR2 YFSETQ. The ends lost 7 bases at V and 9 bases at J; junction bases unmatched: 17. CDR3 residues: CASQDRGLDPTDTQYF. CDR3 DNA sequence: TGCGCCAGCCAAGACAGGGGGCTTGACCCTACGGACACGCAGTATTTT.

This clonotype appeared many times. The rearrangement joins TRBV20-1 to TRBJ2-7; perhaps TRBD1 as D (6 bases). CDR1 is DFQATT and CDR2 is SNEGSKA in the germline V gene (reference sequence). The CDR3 consists of 14 residues. Trimming shortened V by 4 bases and J by 4 bases, and 17 bases separated the two germline ends. The CDR3 DNA reads TGCAGTGCTATCTACCCACAGGGAAATTACGAGCAGTACTTC. It specifies CSAIYPQGNYEQYF.

The table lists this clonotype with many counts. This chain links TRBV5-6 with TRBJ1-2, with TRBD1 as a possible D gene (5 bases). The CDR3 loop spans 13 amino acids. Trimming shortened V by 2 bases and J by 5 bases, and 10 bases separated the two germline ends. The germline V gene encodes CDR1 SGHDT and CDR2 YYEEEE. CDR3 region: CASSLPQDYGYTF. As DNA, the CDR3 is TGTGCCAGCAGCTTACCACAGGATTATGGCTACACCTTC.

This clonotype was observed many times. The rearrangement joins TRBV12-3 or TRBV12-4 to TRBJ2-1; 8 nucleotides agree with TRBD2. Trimming took 3 bases from V and 4 from J; bases not matched to a gene: 11. This CDR3 has 17 residues. The CDR3 nucleotides read TGTGCCAGCAGTTTCTTTAGCGGAGCGGGAGTATACAATGAGCAGTTCTTC. Encoded protein: CASSFFSGAGVYNEQFF.

The sample holds many counts of this clonotype. This sequence joins TRBV7-9 and TRBJ2-7; tentative D call: TRBD1 (5 bases). The V gene's germline CDR1 is SEHNR and CDR2 FQNEAQ (reference sequence). V dropped 3 bases and J dropped 7 bases, with 10 bases sitting between them. The CDR3 length is 12 residues. DNA of the CDR3: TGTGCCAGCAGCTTCCCAGGGTTTGAGCAGTACTTC. This gives the protein CASSFPGFEQYF. Variable domain in full (rest from reference TRBV7-9 and TRBJ2-7): DTGVSQNPRHKITKRGQNVTFRCDPISEHNRLYWYRQTLGQGPEFLTYFQNEAQLEKSRLLSDRFSAERPKGSFSTLEIQRTEQGDSAMYLCASSFPGFEQYFGPGTRLTVT.

This clonotype was counted many times. The chain couples TRBV27 to TRBJ1-1; tentatively, D is TRBD1 (5 bases). The ends were cut back, 2 bases at V and 6 bases at J, with 10 bases in the middle. There are 13 residues in the CDR3. CDR1 is MNHEY and CDR2 is SMNVEV in the germline V gene (reference sequence). The CDR3 loop is CASSLQGSPEAFF. The CDR3 DNA reads TGTGCCAGCAGTTTACAGGGCAGCCCTGAAGCTTTCTTT.